Each of the 18 T cell receptor beta chains below was sequenced from the same sample in a study of shared clonotypes between healthy human individuals. Only in-frame clones appear in the TCRdb table, and some are missing; sequencing was by immunoSEQ multiplex PCR. The table shows about 380,000 clones, with about 96% occurring only once. Sequenced: memory CD8+ T cells sorted from blood. The subset denotes: CD45RO+ cells pooled with CCR7-negative TemRA cells. These receptors were collected from a man aged 25 to 45 in good health.

This clone was observed once. This chain joins TRBV28 and TRBJ1-4, with a tentative D call TRBD1 (5 bases). The V end lost 6 bases, the J end lost 3 bases, and 14 bases lay between the germline ends. The germline CDR1 and CDR2 sequences are MDHEN and SYDVKM. The CDR3 has 15 amino acids. In DNA, the CDR3 is TGTGCCAGCAGGGGCCCGGGGGAGTCTAATGAAAAACTGTTTTTT. Translated: CASRGPGESNEKLFF.

The chain employs TRBV4-2 and TRBJ2-7; 12 bases align to TRBD2. Trimming cost V 2 bases and J 3 bases; bases outside gene matches: 5. The germline V gene has CDR1 LGHNA and CDR2 YNFKEQ. This CDR3 contains 16 residues. CDR3 DNA sequence: TGTGCCAGCAGCCAACCCGGACTAGCGGGGATCTACGAGCAGTACTTC. It translates to CASSQPGLAGIYEQYF.

This rearrangement joins TRBV5-6 to TRBJ1-5; perhaps TRBD1 as D (5 bases). CDR3 length: 16 amino acids. The germline gives CDR1 SGHDT, CDR2 YYEEEE. V was trimmed by 1 base and J by 0 bases, leaving 11 bases between them. Here the CDR3 DNA reads TGTGCCAGCAGCTTGTCGACAGCTTATAGCAATCAGCCCCAGCATTTT. Translated, it gives CASSLSTAYSNQPQHF.

A single count supports this clone. The chain joins TRBV15 to TRBJ2-7; D ambiguous. The CDR3 consists of 13 residues. Per germline, CDR1 LNHNV and CDR2 YYDKDF (reference sequence). With 0 bases removed from V and 2 bases from J, the gap between germline ends came to 5 bases. CDR3 loop: CATSRDLAYEQYF. The CDR3 bases are TGTGCCACCAGCAGAGACCTCGCCTACGAGCAGTACTTC.

The chain couples TRBV28 to TRBJ1-3, with D unclear. The CDR3 spans 13 residues. Germline loops: CDR1 MDHEN, CDR2 SYDVKM. The germline V and J ends were trimmed by 5 bases and 1 base, with 6 bases remaining between them. The CDR3 is CASSKISGNTIYF. DNA of the CDR3: TGTGCCAGCAGTAAAATATCTGGAAACACCATATATTTT.

V usage is TRBV21-1 and J usage is TRBJ2-5; the D call TRBD2 from the table was never checked on the DNA. TRBV21-1 is marked as a pseudogene. The CDR3 extends over 13 amino acids. Here the CDR3 DNA reads TGTGCCAGACAATCCGACTGGAGAGAGACCCAGTACTTC. Translated: CARQSDWRETQYF.

The genes are TRBV6-5 and TRBJ2-1; 12 bases match TRBD2. CDR1 and CDR2 (germline): MNHEY, SVGAGI. J gave up 8 bases and V 0 bases, and 5 bases lay outside the gene matches. The CDR3 is made up of 16 amino acids. The CDR3 region is CASSYSGTSGSYEQFF. The CDR3 DNA reads as TGTGCCAGCAGTTACTCCGGGACTAGCGGGTCTTATGAGCAGTTCTTC.

This chain uses TRBV10-3 with TRBJ2-2, with TRBD1 matching over 12 bases. With 6 bases clipped from V and 2 bases from J, the junction kept 1 base outside the gene matches. The CDR3 runs to 15 residues. Germline V gene sequence: CDR1 ENHRY, CDR2 SYGVKD. CDR3 loop: CAIRGTGGNTGELFF. The CDR3, as DNA: TGTGCCATCAGGGGGACAGGGGGCAACACCGGGGAGCTGTTTTTT.

The chain has TRBV11-3 and TRBJ2-3; D not certain. The CDR3 spans 18 residues. Germline CDR1 is SGHNT and CDR2 is YENEEA. Trimming removed 1 base at V and 0 bases at J, with 17 bases between. CDR3 in amino acids: CASSLGGSNGDSTDTQYF. CDR3 bases: TGTGCCAGCAGCTTAGGCGGATCAAACGGTGACAGCACAGATACGCAGTATTTT.

The chain uses TRBV4-2 and TRBJ2-2, with 7 nucleotides matching TRBD2. This CDR3 region has 12 residues. From germline, CDR1 is LGHNA and CDR2 YNFKEQ. After removal of 5 bases from V and 6 bases from J, the junction contained 0 bases not matched to a gene. CDR3: CASSGRAGELFF. Here the CDR3 DNA reads TGTGCCAGCAGCGGGAGGGCCGGGGAGCTGTTTTTT.

This chain connects TRBV7-9 to TRBJ2-2, with 9 bases identical to TRBD2. This CDR3 spans 17 amino acids. J gave up 5 bases and V 5 bases, and 12 bases lay outside the gene matches. In germline, CDR1 is SEHNR, CDR2 FQNEAQ (reference sequence). CDR3 DNA: TGTGCCAGCAGCCCCTGGGGGGGACTAGCCTATACCGGGGAGCTGTTTTTT. It specifies CASSPWGGLAYTGELFF.

This sequence joins TRBV5-1 and TRBJ2-7; 7 nucleotides line up with TRBD1. CDR3 length: 15 residues. J was trimmed by 4 bases and V by 3 bases; bases with no gene match: 10. Per the germline V gene, CDR1 is SGHRS and CDR2 is YFSETQ. CDR3 protein: CASSWTGPTLYEQYF. CDR3 nucleotide sequence: TGCGCCAGCAGCTGGACAGGTCCTACCCTTTACGAGCAGTACTTC.

The rearrangement links TRBV6-5 to TRBJ2-7, with D possibly matching TRBD2 (6 bases). The CDR3 runs 13 residues. Trimming left V 8 bases short and J 3 bases short, with 14 bases between. From germline, CDR1 is MNHEY and CDR2 SVGAGI. The CDR3 reads CASGTGGDYEQYF. The CDR3 nucleotides read TGTGCCAGCGGTACAGGAGGGGACTACGAGCAGTACTTC.

This chain joins TRBV11-1 and TRBJ1-1; D is undetermined. The germline V gene encodes CDR1 SGHAT and CDR2 FQDESV (reference sequence). The CDR3 is 14 amino acids. Trimming left V 6 bases short and J 6 bases short, with 17 bases between. The CDR3 bases are TGTGCCAGCAGACTGGGGTTAGGTATGGCTGAAGCTTTCTTT. It is translated as CASRLGLGMAEAFF.

The CDR3 protein is CARRVQGNTEAFF. Written as DNA, the CDR3 is TGTGCCAGGAGAGTACAGGGCAACACTGAAGCTTTCTTT. The chain joins TRBV27 to TRBJ1-1; a weak D match, TRBD1 (6 bases). This CDR3 is 13 amino acids long. Trimming stripped 9 bases from V and 2 bases from J, with 13 bases between. CDR1 is MNHEY, CDR2 SMNVEV, per germline (reference sequence).

The chain carries TRBV7-9 and TRBJ2-2, with 12 bases matching TRBD2. The CDR3 has 16 amino acids. The J segment lost 7 bases and the V segment lost 2 bases, leaving 5 bases of the junction unmatched. The germline CDR1 and CDR2 sequences are SEHNR and FQNEAQ (reference sequence). The DNA for the CDR3 is TGTGCCAGCAGCTTAATCACTAGCGGGAGGTACGGGGAGCTGTTTTTT. It translates to CASSLITSGRYGELFF.

This chain joins TRBV7-8 and TRBJ1-2; the D gene is possibly TRBD1 (5 bases). Trimming pared 4 bases from V and 5 bases from J, leaving 14 bases between. The CDR3 consists of 14 residues. CDR1 is SGHVS and CDR2 is FQNEAQ in the germline V gene. CDR3 bases: TGTGCCAGCAGCTCAGACGGGACTATTTATGGCTACACCTTC. It encodes CASSSDGTIYGYTF. Variable domain in full (rest from reference TRBV7-8 and TRBJ1-2): GAGVSQSPRYKVAKRGQDVALRCDPISGHVSLFWYQQALGQGPEFLTYFQNEAQLDKSGLPSDRFFAERPEGSVSTLKIQRTQQEDSAVYLCASSSDGTIYGYTFGSGTRLTVV.

The chain couples TRBV11-2 to TRBJ2-7; 8 nucleotides align to TRBD2. J lost 0 bases, V lost 1 base, and 8 bases had no gene match. The CDR3 is made up of 17 amino acids. The V gene's germline CDR1 is SGHAT and CDR2 FQNNGV. CDR3 nucleotide sequence: TGTGCCAGCAGCTTAGTTCGGGGGGGCAGGGTCTCCTACGAGCAGTACTTC. Translation gives CASSLVRGGRVSYEQYF. Variable domain in full (rest from reference TRBV11-2 and TRBJ2-7): EAGVAQSPRYKIIEKRQSVAFWCNPISGHATLYWYQQILGQGPKLLIQFQNNGVVDDSQLPKDRFSAERLKGVDSTLKIQPAKLEDSAVYLCASSLVRGGRVSYEQYFGPGTRLTVT.